What follows is one T cell receptor beta chain and its context. Its cognate antigen is unknown. The sample belongs to a study of CXCR3-negative and CXCR3-positive naive CD8 T cells. Libraries were UMI-labeled 5' RACE TRB cDNA. TCRdb reworked the 5' RACE reads into one entry per CDR3 protein, no DNA. The repertoire table contains 28,000 or so distinct CDR3 sequences. Germline CDR1 SGHNT, CDR2 YYREEE (reference sequence). The CDR3 totals 13 residues. Study results and limitations: Fresh PBMCs served for most assays, and CXCR3 expression fell partially after cryopreservation. In naive cells, CXCR3-negative and CXCR3-positive subsets had similar TRBV-TRBJ usage; memory cells differed.

The chain employs TRBV5-4 and TRBJ2-2; TCRdb's D call of TRBD1 is untestable without DNA. This sequence originates from a human donor in good health. Some clones in this sample may be carry-over from other donors' samples. The sample taken for sequencing was naive CXCR3- CD8+ T cells from blood. Subset in this sample: CD45RO-CCR7+CD27+CD95- naive CD8+ T cells lacking CXCR3 (TNR3-). CDR3: CASSSGIPGELFF.